Listed here is a single TCR beta chain. Its antigen remains unknown. A much larger clone sits a single nucleotide away, making a read error possible. This entry comes from a study of T cells in Graves' hyperthyroidism and ophthalmopathy. Study-wide results and limits: Clonotypes that were expanded in thyroid above 0.001 mostly appeared in blood too. By a 13 V-J model, ophthalmopathy was set apart from stable hyperthyroidism.

Disease duration was under 3 months in the ophthalmopathy patients, who also had a Clinical Activity Score of at least 3 and a NOSPECS grade of at least 4. Germline lookup yields CDR1 LGHDT and CDR2 YNNKEL (reference sequence). This CDR3 spans 17 amino acids. Amplified TCR beta CDR3 regions derived from RNA transcripts. RT-PCR in the first round (using the HTBI primer set) targeted the TCR CDR3. TCRdb reprocessed the multiplex PCR reads with MiXCR, giving one entry per CDR3 protein. The sample yields over 500,000 distinct CDR3 sequences, roughly a sixth seen once. Specimen: blood. This receptor was taken from a woman aged 30 to 39 with Graves' ophthalmopathy. The chain has TRBV3-1 and TRBJ1-4; weak D call: TRBD1 (5 bases). DNA of the CDR3: TGTGCCAGCAGCACGGACATACTTTTTGTGTTTAATGAAAAACTGGTTTTT. This gives the protein CASSTDILFVFNEKLVF.